This record concerns one T cell receptor (beta chain) sequence. The antigen is not known. Only in-frame clones appear in the TCRdb table, and some are missing; sequencing was by immunoSEQ multiplex PCR. Seen here are over 75,000 clones, roughly 80% observed once, and the top ten hold 3.6%. The sort gate was single viable CD3+CD4+CD8-CD45RO+ cells for memory CD4+ T cells. The data are from a study of memory CD4+ T cells and cytomegalovirus serostatus. Study outcomes and limitations: A US-trained random forest predicted CMV serostatus with median AUC roughly 0.9. Suggested: most of the CMV-linked TCR signature lies in CD4+ memory cells.

The CDR3 covers 17 residues. Germline V gene lookup returns CDR1 SGHNT and CDR2 YYREEE (reference sequence). V lost 0 bases and J lost 2, with 16 bases in between. Sequenced material: memory CD4+ T cells from blood. The chain has TRBV5-4 and TRBJ2-3, with D maybe TRBD2 (6 bases). The sequence was obtained from an adult in good health and CMV-seropositive. CDR3: CASSLAGGGDHTDTQYF. The CDR3 bases are TGTGCCAGCAGCTTGGCCGGGGGAGGAGATCACACAGATACGCAGTATTTT.